This T cell receptor beta chain was identified in a study of T cell responses to AZD1222 COVID-19 vaccine. Overall study findings and caveats: Among vaccine-associated CD4 TCRs, coverage spanned spike, with dominance at 160-218 and 743-854. Just 5 to 7 AZD1222 recipients were seropositive at baseline. Among the donors, most were white British and more were female, and clonal diversity was possibly underestimated.

V was cut by 1 base and J by 7 bases, with 11 bases left in between. The CDR3 is made up of 15 amino acids. Germline V CDR1 and CDR2: SGHTA, FQGNSA. Points on this clone: The antigen is undetermined.

Profiling relied on immunoSEQ multiplex PCR, and the TCRdb table lists in-frame clones only, not all of them. The table records 150,000 or so clones, approximately 90% of them present only once. The TCR sequence derives from an adult who received the AZD1222 COVID-19 vaccine. The rearrangement links TRBV7-2 to TRBJ1-6; no clear D. The sequenced sample was peripheral blood, obtained 28 days after the second AZD1222 dose. The CDR3 region is CASSLEATRNSPLHF. CDR3 DNA: TGTGCCAGCAGCTTAGAGGCCACGCGGAATTCACCCCTCCACTTT.